The clone carrying this T cell receptor (beta chain) was seen repeatedly, ten times or more. These data originate in a study of blood T cell repertoires in COVID-19. Across the whole study: The samples span acute and convalescent COVID-19 from the United States, Italy and Spain. In each case, the material was cDNA or gDNA derived from T cells, B-cell-depleted T cells, or PBMCs.

CDR1 LNHDA and CDR2 SQIVND come from the germline V gene (reference sequence). Trimming took 4 bases from V and 4 from J; bases not matched to a gene: 13. The CDR3 spans 17 residues. The authors' processing: Amplification from reference gene primers served as the basis for estimated nucleated cell counts. The repertoire was sequenced with immunoSEQ multiplex PCR; TCRdb's copy has only in-frame clones and lacks some. The DNA gave D and trimming, while V, J and clone size come from that table. The data contain about 230,000 clones, roughly 80% of them seen just once; the ten biggest clones take up roughly 7.9%.

The sequenced material came from peripheral blood. The chain links TRBV19 to TRBJ1-3; 7 bases align to TRBD1. This TCR was recovered from a woman aged 80 or older with acute or convalescent COVID-19. CDR3: CASSNRGGGVDGNTIYF. CDR3 nucleotides: TGTGCCAGTAGTAATCGCGGAGGGGGCGTCGACGGAAACACCATATATTTT.